This TCR beta chain was captured by sequencing in a study of graft-versus-host responses after intestinal transplantation. As for the study in general: Anti-thymocyte globulin induction was given to all recipients, followed by tacrolimus and steroids for approximately three years.

The data were produced by immunoSEQ multiplex PCR, yet TCRdb's version contains in-frame clones alone and is incomplete. Seen here are about 120,000 clones, over 85% observed once, and the top ten hold roughly 0.5%. Note on this clone: Its specificity is not known.

Broader study findings: Peak circulating GvH clone levels tracked with early post-transplant HvG declines.

With 5 bases clipped from V and 7 bases from J, the junction kept 17 bases outside the gene matches. CDR3 length equals 17 residues. CDR1 SEHNR and CDR2 FQNEAQ come from the germline V gene (reference sequence). The TCR sequence derives from a human donor who received an intestinal transplant. Material: unstimulated CD8+ T cells sorted from spleen or lymph node cells, obtained before intestinal transplant. The J gene is TRBJ1-5, the V gene TRBV7-9; TRBD1 aligns across 7 bases. The DNA for the CDR3 is TGTGCCAGCAGCGCCCAAGTCGGGACAGAGGTTGGGCAGCCCCAGCATTTT. Encoded protein: CASSAQVGTEVGQPQHF.